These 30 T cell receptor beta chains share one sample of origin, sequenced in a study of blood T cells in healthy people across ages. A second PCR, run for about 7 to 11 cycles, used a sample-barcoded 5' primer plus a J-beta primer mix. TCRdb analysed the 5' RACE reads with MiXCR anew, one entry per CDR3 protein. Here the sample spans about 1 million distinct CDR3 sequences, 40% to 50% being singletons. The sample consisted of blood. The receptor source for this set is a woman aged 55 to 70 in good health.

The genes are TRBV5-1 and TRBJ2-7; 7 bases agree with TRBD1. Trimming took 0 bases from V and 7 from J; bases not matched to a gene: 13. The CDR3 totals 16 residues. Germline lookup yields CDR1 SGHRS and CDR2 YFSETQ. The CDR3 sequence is CASSLDGNRGINEQYF. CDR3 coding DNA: TGCGCCAGCAGCTTGGACGGGAACAGGGGTATCAATGAGCAGTACTTC.

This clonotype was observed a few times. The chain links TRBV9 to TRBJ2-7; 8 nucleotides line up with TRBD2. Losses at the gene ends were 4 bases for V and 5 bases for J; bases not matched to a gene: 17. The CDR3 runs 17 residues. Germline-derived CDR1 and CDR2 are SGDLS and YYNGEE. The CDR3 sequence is CASSPMGRTSGRHEQYF. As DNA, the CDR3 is TGTGCCAGCAGCCCAATGGGGAGAACTAGCGGTCGCCACGAGCAGTACTTC.

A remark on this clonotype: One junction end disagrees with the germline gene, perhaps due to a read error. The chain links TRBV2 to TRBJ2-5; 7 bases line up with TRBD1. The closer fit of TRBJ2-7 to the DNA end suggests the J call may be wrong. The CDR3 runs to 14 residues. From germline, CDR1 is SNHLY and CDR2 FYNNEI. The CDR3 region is CVSSLRQGTDEQYF. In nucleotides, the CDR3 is TGTGTCAGCAGTCTTCGACAGGGAACGGACGAGCAGTACTTC.

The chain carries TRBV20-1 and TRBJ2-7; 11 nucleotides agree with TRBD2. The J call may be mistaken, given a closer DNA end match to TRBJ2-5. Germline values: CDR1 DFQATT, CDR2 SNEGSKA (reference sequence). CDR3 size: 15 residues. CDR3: CSAGPLAGVRETQYF. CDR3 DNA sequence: TGCAGTGCTGGGCCACTAGCGGGAGTAAGGGAGACCCAGTACTTC.

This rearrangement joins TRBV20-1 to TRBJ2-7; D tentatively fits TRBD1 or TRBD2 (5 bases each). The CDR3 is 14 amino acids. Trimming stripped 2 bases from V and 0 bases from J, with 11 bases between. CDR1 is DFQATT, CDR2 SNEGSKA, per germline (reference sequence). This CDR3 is CSARTGRGSYEQYF. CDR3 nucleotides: TGCAGTGCTAGAACGGGACGTGGCTCCTACGAGCAGTACTTC.

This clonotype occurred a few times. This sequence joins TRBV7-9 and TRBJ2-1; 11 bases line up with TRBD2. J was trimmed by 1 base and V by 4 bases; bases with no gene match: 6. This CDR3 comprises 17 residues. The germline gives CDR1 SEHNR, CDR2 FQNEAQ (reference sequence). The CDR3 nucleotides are TGTGCCAGCAGCTCAGGGACTAGCGGCCTTTCCTACAATGAGCAGTTCTTC. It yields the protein CASSSGTSGLSYNEQFF.

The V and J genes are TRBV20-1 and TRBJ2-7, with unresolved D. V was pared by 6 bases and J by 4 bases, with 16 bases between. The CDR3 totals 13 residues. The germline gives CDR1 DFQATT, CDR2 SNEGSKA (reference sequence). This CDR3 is CSATLLNLYEQYF. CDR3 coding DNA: TGCAGTGCCACCCTTCTAAACCTATACGAGCAGTACTTC.

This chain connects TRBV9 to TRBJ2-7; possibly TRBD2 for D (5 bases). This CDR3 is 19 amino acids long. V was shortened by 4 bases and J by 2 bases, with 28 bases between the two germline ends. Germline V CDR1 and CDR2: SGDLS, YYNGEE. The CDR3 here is CASSPRSPFGGYPTYEQYF. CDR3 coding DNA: TGTGCCAGCAGCCCTCGTAGCCCGTTCGGCGGGTATCCTACCTACGAGCAGTACTTC.

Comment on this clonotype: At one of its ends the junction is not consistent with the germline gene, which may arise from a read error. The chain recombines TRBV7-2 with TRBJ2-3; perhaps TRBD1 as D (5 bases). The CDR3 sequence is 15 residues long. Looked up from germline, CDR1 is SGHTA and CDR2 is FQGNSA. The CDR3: CAGSRPRANMDTQYF. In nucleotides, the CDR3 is TGTGCCGGCAGCCGCCCCAGGGCCAATATGGATACGCAGTATTTT.

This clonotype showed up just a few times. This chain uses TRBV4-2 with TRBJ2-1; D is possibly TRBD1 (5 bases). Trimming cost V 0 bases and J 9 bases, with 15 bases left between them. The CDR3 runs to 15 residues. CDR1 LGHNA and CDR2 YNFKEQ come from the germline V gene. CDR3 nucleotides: TGTGCCAGCAGCCAAGATGTTAGGTACCAGGGTGAGCAGTTCTTC. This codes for CASSQDVRYQGEQFF.

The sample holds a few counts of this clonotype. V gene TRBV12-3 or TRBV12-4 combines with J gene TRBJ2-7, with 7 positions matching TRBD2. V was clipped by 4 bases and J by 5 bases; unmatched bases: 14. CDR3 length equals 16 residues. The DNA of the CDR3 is TGTGCCAGCAGTTATTGGAGGACTAGTGGGTTCCACGAGCAGTACTTC. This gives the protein CASSYWRTSGFHEQYF.

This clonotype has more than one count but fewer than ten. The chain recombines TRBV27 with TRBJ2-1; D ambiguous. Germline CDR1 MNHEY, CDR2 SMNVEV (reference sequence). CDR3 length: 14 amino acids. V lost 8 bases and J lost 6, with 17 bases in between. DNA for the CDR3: TGTGCCAGCTTAGGGTCTAGAAAGGGCAATGAGCAGTTCTTC. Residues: CASLGSRKGNEQFF.

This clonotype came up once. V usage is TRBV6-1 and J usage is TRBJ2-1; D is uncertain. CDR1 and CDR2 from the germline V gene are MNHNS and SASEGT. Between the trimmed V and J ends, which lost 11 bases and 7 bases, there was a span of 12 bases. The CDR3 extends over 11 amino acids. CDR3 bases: TGTGCCCTCTTACGCGGAAATGAGCAGTTCTTC. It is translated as CALLRGNEQFF.

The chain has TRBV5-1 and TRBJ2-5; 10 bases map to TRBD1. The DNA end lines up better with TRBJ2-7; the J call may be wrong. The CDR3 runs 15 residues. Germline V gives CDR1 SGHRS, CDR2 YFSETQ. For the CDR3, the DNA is TGCGCCAGCAGCTTGACGGGACAGGGGAACTACGAGCAGTACTTC. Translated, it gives CASSLTGQGNYEQYF.

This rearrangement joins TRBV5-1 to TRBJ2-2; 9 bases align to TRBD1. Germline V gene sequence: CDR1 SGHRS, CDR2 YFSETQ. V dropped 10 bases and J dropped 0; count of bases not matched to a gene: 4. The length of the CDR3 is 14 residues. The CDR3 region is CADRDRANTGELFF. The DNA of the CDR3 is TGCGCCGACCGGGACAGGGCGAACACCGGGGAGCTGTTTTTT. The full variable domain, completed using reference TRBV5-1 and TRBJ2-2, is KAGVTQTPRYLIKTRGQQVTLSCSPISGHRSVSWYQQTPGQGLQFLFEYFSETQRNKGNFPGRFSGRQFSNSRSEMNVSTLELGDSALYLCADRDRANTGELFFGEGSRLTVL.

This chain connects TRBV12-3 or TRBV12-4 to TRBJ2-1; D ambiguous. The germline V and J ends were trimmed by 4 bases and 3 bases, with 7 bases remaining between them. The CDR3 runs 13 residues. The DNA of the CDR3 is TGTGCCAGCAGTTCCCTCGGCTACAATGAGCAGTTCTTC. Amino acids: CASSSLGYNEQFF.

DNA for the CDR3: TGCAGTGCACCCATTCCCGGGCTGGACACCGGGGAGCTGTTTTTT. Amino acid sequence: CSAPIPGLDTGELFF. This chain uses TRBV20-1 with TRBJ2-2; D uncertain. The ends were cut back, 6 bases at V and 3 bases at J, with 17 bases in the middle. Germline loops: CDR1 DFQATT, CDR2 SNEGSKA (reference sequence). This CDR3 region has 15 residues.

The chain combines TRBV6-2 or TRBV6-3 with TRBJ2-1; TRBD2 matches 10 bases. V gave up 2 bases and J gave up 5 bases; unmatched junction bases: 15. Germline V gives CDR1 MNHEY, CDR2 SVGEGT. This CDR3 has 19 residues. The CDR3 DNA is TGTGCCAGCAGTTACGATCTGCTAGCGGGAGACTATATTAACAATGAGCAGTTCTTC. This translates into CASSYDLLAGDYINNEQFF.

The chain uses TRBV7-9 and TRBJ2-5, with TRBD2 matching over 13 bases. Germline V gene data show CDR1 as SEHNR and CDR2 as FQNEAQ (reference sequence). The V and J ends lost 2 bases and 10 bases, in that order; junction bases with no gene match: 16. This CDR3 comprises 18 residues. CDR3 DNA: TGTGCCAGCAGCTTAAGCGGACTAGCGGGAGTAGGGCCAGAATGCCAGTACTTC. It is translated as CASSLSGLAGVGPECQYF.

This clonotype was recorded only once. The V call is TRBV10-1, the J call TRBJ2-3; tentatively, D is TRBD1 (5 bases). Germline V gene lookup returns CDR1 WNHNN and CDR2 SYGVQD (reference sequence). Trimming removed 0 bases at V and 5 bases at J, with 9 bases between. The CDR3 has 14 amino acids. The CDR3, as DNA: TGCGCCAGCAGTGAGTCCGACAGAGGAGATACGCAGTATTTT. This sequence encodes CASSESDRGDTQYF.

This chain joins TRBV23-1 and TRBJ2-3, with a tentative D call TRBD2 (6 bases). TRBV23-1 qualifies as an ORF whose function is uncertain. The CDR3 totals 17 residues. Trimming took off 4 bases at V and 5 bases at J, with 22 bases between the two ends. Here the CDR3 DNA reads TGCGCCAGCAGTCTATCCATCCGGGACTTCGACCAAGATACGCAGTATTTT. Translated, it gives CASSLSIRDFDQDTQYF.

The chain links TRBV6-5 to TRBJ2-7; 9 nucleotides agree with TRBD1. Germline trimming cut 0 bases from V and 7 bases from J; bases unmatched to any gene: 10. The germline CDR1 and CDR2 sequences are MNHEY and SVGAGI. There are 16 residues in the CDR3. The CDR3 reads CASSYSSGTGSREQYF. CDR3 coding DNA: TGTGCCAGCAGTTACTCCTCCGGGACAGGGTCGAGGGAGCAGTACTTC.

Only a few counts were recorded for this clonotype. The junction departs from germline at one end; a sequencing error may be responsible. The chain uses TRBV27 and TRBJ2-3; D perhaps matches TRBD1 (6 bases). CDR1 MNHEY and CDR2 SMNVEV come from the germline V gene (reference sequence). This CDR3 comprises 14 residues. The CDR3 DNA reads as TGTGCCAGCAGCTTATCCAGGGGAAGCGATACGCAGTATTTT. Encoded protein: CASSLSRGSDTQYF.

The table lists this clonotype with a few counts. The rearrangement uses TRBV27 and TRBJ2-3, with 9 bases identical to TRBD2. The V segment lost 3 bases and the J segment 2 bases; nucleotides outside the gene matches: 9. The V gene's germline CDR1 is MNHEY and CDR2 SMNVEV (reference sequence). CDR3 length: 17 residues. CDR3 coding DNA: TGTGCCAGCAGTTTCCGGGTAGCGGGAGCTGTCACAGATACGCAGTATTTT. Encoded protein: CASSFRVAGAVTDTQYF.

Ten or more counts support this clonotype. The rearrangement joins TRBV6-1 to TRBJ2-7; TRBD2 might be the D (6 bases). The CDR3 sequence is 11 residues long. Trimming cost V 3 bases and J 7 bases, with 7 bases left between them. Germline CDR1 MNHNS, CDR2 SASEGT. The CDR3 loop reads CASSEGGEQYF. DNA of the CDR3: TGTGCCAGCAGTGAGGGGGGAGAGCAGTACTTC.

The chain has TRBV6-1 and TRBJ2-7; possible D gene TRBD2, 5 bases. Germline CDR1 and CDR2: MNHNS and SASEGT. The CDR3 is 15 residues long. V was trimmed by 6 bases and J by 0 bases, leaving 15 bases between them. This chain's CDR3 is CASRKDLTSSYEQYF. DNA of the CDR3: TGTGCCAGCAGGAAGGACCTTACTAGCTCCTACGAGCAGTACTTC.

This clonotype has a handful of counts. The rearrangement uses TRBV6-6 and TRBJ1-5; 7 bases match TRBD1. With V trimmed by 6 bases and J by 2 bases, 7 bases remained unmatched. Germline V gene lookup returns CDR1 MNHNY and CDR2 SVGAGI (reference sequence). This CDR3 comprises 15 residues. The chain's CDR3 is CASSRDRAGNQPQHF. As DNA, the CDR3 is TGTGCCAGCAGCCGCGACAGGGCAGGCAATCAGCCCCAGCATTTT.

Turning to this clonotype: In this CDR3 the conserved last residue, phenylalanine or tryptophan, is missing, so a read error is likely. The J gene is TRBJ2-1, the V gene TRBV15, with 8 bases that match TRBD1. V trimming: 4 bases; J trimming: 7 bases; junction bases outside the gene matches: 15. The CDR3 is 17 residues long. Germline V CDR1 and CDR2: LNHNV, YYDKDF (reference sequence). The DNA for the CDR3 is TGTGCCACCAGCACAACCTTTGGACAGGGAAAGGCAAATGAGCAGTTCTCC. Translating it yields CATSTTFGQGKANEQFS.

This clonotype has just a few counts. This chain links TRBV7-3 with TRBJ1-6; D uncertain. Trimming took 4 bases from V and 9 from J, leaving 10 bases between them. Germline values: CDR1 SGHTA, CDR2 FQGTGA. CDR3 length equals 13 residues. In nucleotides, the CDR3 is TGTGCCAGCAGCTCCGAGTGGGGTTCACCCCTCCACTTT. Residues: CASSSEWGSPLHF. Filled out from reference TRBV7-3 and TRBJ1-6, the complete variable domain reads GAGVSQTPSNKVTEKGKYVELRCDPISGHTALYWYRQSLGQGPEFLIYFQGTGAADDSGLPNDRFFAVRPEGSVSTLKIQRTERGDSAVYLCASSSEWGSPLHFGNGTRLTVT.

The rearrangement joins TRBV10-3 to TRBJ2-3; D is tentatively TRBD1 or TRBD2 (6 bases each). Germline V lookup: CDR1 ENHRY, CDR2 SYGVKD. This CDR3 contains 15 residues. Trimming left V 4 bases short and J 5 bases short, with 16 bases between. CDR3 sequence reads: CAISVARGEKDTQYF. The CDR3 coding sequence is TGTGCCATCAGTGTAGCGAGGGGGGAGAAAGATACGCAGTATTTT.